This T cell receptor (beta chain) is from a study of blood T cells in healthy people across ages. Looking at the study overall: Researchers report that template switching captured about one barcoded beta molecule per two T cells.

There are a few counts of this clonotype. A second PCR of about 7 to 11 cycles used a sample-barcoded 5' primer and a J-beta primer mix. One entry per CDR3 protein results from TCRdb running MiXCR on the 5' RACE reads. The table has some 880,000 distinct CDR3 sequences, roughly 35% seen once. Germline CDR1 reads DFQATT; CDR2 reads SNEGSKA (reference sequence). V lost 2 bases and J lost 1; bases outside the gene matches: 9. The CDR3 length is 17 residues. The TCR was taken from a man between 18 and 29 years old in good health. The chain carries TRBV20-1 and TRBJ1-1, with 11 bases that match TRBD1. Specimen: blood. CDR3 region: CSARRTGGVRWNTEAFF. The CDR3 region has the DNA TGCAGTGCTAGACGGACAGGGGGCGTCCGGTGGAACACTGAAGCTTTCTTT.